This T cell receptor beta chain was retrieved from a study of response to subunit inactivated influenza vaccine. This clonotype was seen more than once but under ten times. TCRdb reanalysed the RT-PCR reads using MiXCR and keeps one entry per CDR3 protein. The sample yields roughly 650,000 distinct CDR3 sequences, 12% to 15% seen once. CDR3 size: 17 residues. V dropped 5 bases and J dropped 5; count of bases not matched to a gene: 9. The V gene's germline CDR1 is MDHEN and CDR2 SYDVKM. The sequencing used PBMCs from blood, collected approximately 15 days before vaccination. The receptor was isolated from a man aged 50 to 60 who received an inactivated influenza vaccine. V is TRBV28 and J is TRBJ2-3, with 14 bases fitting TRBD2. The chain's CDR3 is CASSPPTGTSGGDTQYF. Written as DNA, the CDR3 is TGTGCCAGCAGTCCGCCGACCGGGACTAGCGGGGGAGATACGCAGTATTTT.